A single sample gave rise to the 11 T cell receptor beta chains below, sequenced in a study of blood T cell repertoires in COVID-19. Using immunoSEQ multiplex PCR, the repertoire was profiled, and TCRdb retains in-frame clones only, with some absent. The profile shows about 330,000 clones, approximately 88% of them singletons. The sample consisted of peripheral blood. Receptors were obtained from a woman aged 45-60 years with active or convalescent COVID-19.

The V and J genes are TRBV25-1 and TRBJ1-3, with TRBD1 identical over 8 bases. Trimming cost V 8 bases and J 0 bases; bases outside gene matches: 3. Germline V gene sequence: CDR1 MGHDK, CDR2 SYGVNS. This CDR3 spans 14 amino acids. The CDR3 is CASRTGGSGNTIYF. CDR3 nucleotides: TGTGCCAGCCGTACAGGGGGCTCTGGAAACACCATATATTTT.

The chain combines TRBV19 with TRBJ2-3, with 9 bases matching TRBD2. The CDR3 is 16 residues long. Germline trimming cut 0 bases from V and 2 bases from J; bases unmatched to any gene: 3. CDR1 is LNHDA and CDR2 is SQIVND in the germline V gene (reference sequence). CDR3 residues: CASSIDLAGFTDTQYF. The CDR3 DNA is TGTGCCAGTAGTATAGACCTAGCGGGGTTCACAGATACGCAGTATTTT.

This chain connects TRBV6-6 to TRBJ1-4, with D tentatively TRBD1 (5 bases). V was clipped by 4 bases and J by 5 bases, with 8 bases between them. This CDR3 comprises 13 residues. Per the germline V gene, CDR1 is MNHNY and CDR2 is SVGAGI (reference sequence). The CDR3 coding sequence is TGTGCCAGCAGTTTCCAGGGAAATGAAAAACTGTTTTTT. Encoded protein: CASSFQGNEKLFF.

The genes are TRBV2 and TRBJ2-6; no definite D call. Germline V gene data show CDR1 as SNHLY and CDR2 as FYNNEI. V was shortened by 5 bases and J by 3 bases, with 8 bases between the two germline ends. The length of the CDR3 is 14 residues. CDR3 DNA sequence: TGTGCCAGCAGTAAGGAGTTTGGGGCCAACGTCCTGACTTTC. This gives the protein CASSKEFGANVLTF.

The chain is built from TRBV5-1 and TRBJ2-7, with D perhaps TRBD2 (7 bases). Trimming removed 6 bases from V and 0 bases from J, with 16 bases in between. The CDR3 extends over 15 amino acids. Germline V lookup: CDR1 SGHRS, CDR2 YFSETQ. CDR3 sequence (DNA): TGCGCCAGCACCGTGGGGGGGCTAAACTCCTACGAGCAGTACTTC. Its translation is CASTVGGLNSYEQYF.

This clone was seen once. Other DNA sequences of this sample code for an identical CDR3. This chain uses TRBV18 with TRBJ2-7; 8 bases are a match to TRBD2. The CDR3 is made up of 15 amino acids. The ends lost 3 bases at V and 0 bases at J; junction bases unmatched: 4. Germline CDR1 KGHSH, CDR2 LQKENI. The DNA of the CDR3 is TGTGCCAGCTCACCCACTAGCGGTAGCTCCTACGAGCAGTACTTC. Amino acid sequence: CASSPTSGSSYEQYF.

The rearrangement uses TRBV25-1 and TRBJ1-1; a possible D gene is TRBD1 (6 bases). CDR3 length equals 15 residues. The germline V and J ends were trimmed by 7 bases and 1 base, with 16 bases remaining between them. Germline CDR1 is MGHDK and CDR2 is SYGVNS. CDR3 in DNA: TGTGCCAGCACCCAAGGGGGTTTGGGGAACACTGAAGCTTTCTTT. Amino acids: CASTQGGLGNTEAFF.

V usage is TRBV28 and J usage is TRBJ2-1; 8 bases match TRBD1. Germline V gives CDR1 MDHEN, CDR2 SYDVKM. The CDR3 has 14 residues. The junction had 1 base not matched to a gene; V was cut back by 4 bases and J by 2 bases. The CDR3, as DNA: TGTGCCAGCAGTTCACAGGGGGCCTACAATGAGCAGTTCTTC. This codes for CASSSQGAYNEQFF.

V is TRBV4-1 and J is TRBJ2-6; 12 bases align to TRBD1. The ends lost 4 bases at V and 4 bases at J; junction bases unmatched: 8. CDR1 is MGHRA, CDR2 YSYEKL, per germline. The CDR3 runs 18 residues. The CDR3 nucleotides are TGCGCCAGCAGCCCGTCGGGACAGGGGGCGTCGGGGGCCAACGTCCTGACTTTC. Protein: CASSPSGQGASGANVLTF.

In its sample, this clone was seen once. The genes are TRBV24-1 and TRBJ1-1; a possible D gene is TRBD1 (5 bases). The CDR3 has 16 amino acids. V lost 3 bases and J 1 base, leaving 14 bases between the germline ends. Germline V gives CDR1 KGHDR, CDR2 SFDVKD. As DNA, the CDR3 is TGTGCCACCAGTGATGGGGGGGACCGGGCGAACACTGAAGCTTTCTTT. Protein: CATSDGGDRANTEAFF.

The gene calls are TRBV7-2 and TRBJ1-5; D is ambiguous. From germline, CDR1 is SGHTA and CDR2 FQGNSA. This CDR3 has 15 amino acids. V was clipped by 5 bases and J by 0 bases, with 11 bases between them. CDR3 region: CASSKEGFSNQPQHF. The CDR3 DNA reads as TGTGCCAGCAGCAAAGAGGGTTTTAGCAATCAGCCCCAGCATTTT.